Described below is a single TCR beta chain sequence and its context. Its antigen is as yet unknown. One junction end does not reproduce the germline sequence, and a read error may be involved. This CDR3 is 11 amino acids long. Germline V gene lookup returns CDR1 SNHLY and CDR2 FYNNEI. This entry is derived from a study of identical twins. Overall study findings and caveats: Excess twin sharing in beta out-of-frame sequences was weaker.

TCRdb called the 5' RACE reads again in MiXCR, with one record for every CDR3 protein. The sample includes about 1.7 million distinct CDR3 sequences, about 31% seen only once; the top ten take around 0.3%. The V and J genes are TRBV2 and TRBJ2-3; D is unresolved. The clonotype originates from a newborn girl in good health. Source material: cord blood. The CDR3 DNA reads as TGTGCCGGCAGGCTGAGGAATACGCAGTATTTT. Translating gives CAGRLRNTQYF.